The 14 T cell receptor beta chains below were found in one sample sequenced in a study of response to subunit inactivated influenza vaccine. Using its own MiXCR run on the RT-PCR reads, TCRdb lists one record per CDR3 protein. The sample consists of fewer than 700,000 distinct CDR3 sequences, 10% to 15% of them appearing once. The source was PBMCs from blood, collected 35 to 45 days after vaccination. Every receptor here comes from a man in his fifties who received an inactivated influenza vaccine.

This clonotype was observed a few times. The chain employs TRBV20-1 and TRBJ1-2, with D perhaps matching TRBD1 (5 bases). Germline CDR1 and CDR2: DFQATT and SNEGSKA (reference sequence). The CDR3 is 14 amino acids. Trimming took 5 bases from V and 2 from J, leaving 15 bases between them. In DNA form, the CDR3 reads TGCAGTGCTCCTCGGGACGGTGGAAACTATGGCTACACCTTC. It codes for CSAPRDGGNYGYTF.

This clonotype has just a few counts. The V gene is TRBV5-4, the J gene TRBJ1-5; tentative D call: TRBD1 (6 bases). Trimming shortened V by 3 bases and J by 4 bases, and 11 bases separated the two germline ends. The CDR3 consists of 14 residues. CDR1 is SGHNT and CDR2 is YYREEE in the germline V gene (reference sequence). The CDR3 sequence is CASSSQGINQPQHF. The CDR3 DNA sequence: TGTGCCAGCAGCTCTCAGGGGATAAATCAGCCCCAGCATTTT.

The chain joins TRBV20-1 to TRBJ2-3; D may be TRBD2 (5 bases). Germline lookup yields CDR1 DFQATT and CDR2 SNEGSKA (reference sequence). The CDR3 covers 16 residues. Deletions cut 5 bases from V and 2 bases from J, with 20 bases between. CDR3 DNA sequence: TGCAGTGCTCCCCCCGGCGGAGGCGCGATCACAGATACGCAGTATTTT. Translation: CSAPPGGGAITDTQYF.

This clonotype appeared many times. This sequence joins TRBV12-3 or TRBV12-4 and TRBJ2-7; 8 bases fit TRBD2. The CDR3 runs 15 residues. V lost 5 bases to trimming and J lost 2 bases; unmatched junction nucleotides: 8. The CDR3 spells CASSMRTSSAYEQYF. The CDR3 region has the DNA TGTGCCAGCAGTATGCGGACTAGCAGTGCCTACGAGCAGTACTTC.

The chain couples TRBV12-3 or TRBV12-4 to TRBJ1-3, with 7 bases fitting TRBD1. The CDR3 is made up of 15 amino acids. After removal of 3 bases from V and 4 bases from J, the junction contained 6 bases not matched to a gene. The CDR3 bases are TGTGCCAGCAGTTTCAACAGGGGTAGAGGAAACACCATATATTTT. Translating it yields CASSFNRGRGNTIYF.

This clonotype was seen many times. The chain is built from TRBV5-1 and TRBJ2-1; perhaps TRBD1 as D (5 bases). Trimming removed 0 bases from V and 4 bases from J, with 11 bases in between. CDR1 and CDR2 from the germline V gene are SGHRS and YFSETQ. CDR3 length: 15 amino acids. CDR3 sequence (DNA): TGCGCCAGCAGCTTGGAAGGGGTCAGTTACAATGAGCAGTTCTTC. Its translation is CASSLEGVSYNEQFF.

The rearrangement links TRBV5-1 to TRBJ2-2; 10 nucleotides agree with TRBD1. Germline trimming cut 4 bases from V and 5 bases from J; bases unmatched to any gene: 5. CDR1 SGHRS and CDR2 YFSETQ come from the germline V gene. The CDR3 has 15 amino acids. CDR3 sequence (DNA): TGCGCCAGCAGCGCGGACAGGGGGTGGACCGGGGAGCTGTTTTTT. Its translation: CASSADRGWTGELFF.

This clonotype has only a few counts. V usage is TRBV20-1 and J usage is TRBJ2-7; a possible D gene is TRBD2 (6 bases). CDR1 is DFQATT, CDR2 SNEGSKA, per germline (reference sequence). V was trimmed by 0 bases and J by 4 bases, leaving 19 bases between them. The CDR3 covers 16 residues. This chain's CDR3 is CSARDHRRETLYEQYF. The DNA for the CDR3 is TGCAGTGCTAGAGATCACCGACGGGAGACCCTATACGAGCAGTACTTC.

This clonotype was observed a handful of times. Written as DNA, the CDR3 is TGTGCCAGCAGCTTAGGTACCCAGGGGTATGGCTACACCTTC. Translating gives CASSLGTQGYGYTF. This rearrangement joins TRBV7-2 to TRBJ1-2, with D possibly matching TRBD1 (6 bases). Trimming stripped 1 base from V and 5 bases from J, with 11 bases between. The germline V gene has CDR1 SGHTA and CDR2 FQGNSA. CDR3 length: 14 residues.

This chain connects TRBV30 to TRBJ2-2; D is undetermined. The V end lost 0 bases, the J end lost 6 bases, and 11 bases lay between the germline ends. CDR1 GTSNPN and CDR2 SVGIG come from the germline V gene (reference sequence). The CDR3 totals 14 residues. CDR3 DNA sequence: TGTGCCTGGAGTGTAAGAACCGGGTCCGGGGAGCTGTTTTTT. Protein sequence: CAWSVRTGSGELFF.

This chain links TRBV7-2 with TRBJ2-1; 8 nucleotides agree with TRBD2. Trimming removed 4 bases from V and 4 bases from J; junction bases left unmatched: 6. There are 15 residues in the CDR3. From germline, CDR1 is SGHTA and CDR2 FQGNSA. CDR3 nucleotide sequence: TGTGCCAGCAGCTCAACCGGACTAGCTTACAATGAGCAGTTCTTC. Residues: CASSSTGLAYNEQFF.

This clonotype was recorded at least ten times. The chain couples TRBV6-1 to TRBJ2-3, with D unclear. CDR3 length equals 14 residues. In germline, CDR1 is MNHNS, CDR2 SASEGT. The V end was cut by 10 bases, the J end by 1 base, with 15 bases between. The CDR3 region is CATLVGIGTDTQYF. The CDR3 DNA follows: TGTGCCACCCTCGTGGGGATCGGCACAGATACGCAGTATTTT.

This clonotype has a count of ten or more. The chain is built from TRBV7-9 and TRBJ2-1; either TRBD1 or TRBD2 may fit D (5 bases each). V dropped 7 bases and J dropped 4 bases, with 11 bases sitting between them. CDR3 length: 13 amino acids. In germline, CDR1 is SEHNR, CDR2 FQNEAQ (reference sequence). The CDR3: CASMLAGYNEQFF. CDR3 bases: TGTGCCAGCATGCTAGCAGGGTACAATGAGCAGTTCTTC.

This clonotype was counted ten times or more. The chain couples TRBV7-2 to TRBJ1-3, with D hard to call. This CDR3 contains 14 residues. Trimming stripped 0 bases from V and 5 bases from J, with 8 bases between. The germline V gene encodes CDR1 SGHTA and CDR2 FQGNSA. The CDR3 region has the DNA TGTGCCAGCAGCTTAGCGTCACAGCGAAACACCATATATTTT. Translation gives CASSLASQRNTIYF. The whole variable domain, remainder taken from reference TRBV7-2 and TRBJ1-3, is GAGVSQSPSNKVTEKGKDVELRCDPISGHTALYWYRQSLGQGLEFLIYFQGNSAPDKSGLPSDRFSAERTGGSVSTLTIQRTQQEDSAVYLCASSLASQRNTIYFGEGSWLTVV.